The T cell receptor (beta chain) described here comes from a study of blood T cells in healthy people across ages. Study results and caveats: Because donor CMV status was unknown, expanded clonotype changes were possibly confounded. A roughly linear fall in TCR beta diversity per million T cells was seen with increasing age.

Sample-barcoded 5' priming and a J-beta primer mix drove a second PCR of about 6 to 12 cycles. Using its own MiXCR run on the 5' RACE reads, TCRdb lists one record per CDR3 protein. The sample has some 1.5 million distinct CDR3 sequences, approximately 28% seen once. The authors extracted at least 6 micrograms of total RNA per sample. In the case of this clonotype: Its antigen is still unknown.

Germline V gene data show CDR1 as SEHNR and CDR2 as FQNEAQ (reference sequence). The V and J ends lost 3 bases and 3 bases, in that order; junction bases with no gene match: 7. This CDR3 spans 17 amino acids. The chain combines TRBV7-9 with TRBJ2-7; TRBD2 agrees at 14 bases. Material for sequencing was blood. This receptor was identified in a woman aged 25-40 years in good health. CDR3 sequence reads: CASSFGTSGRGDYEQYF. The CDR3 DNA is TGTGCCAGCAGCTTCGGGACTAGCGGGAGAGGAGACTACGAGCAGTACTTC.